The source of this T cell receptor beta chain is a study of beta chain features in type 1 diabetes. Expressed TCRB transcripts got sequenced, as all isolated RNA was reverse transcribed. The data were produced by immunoSEQ multiplex PCR, yet TCRdb's version contains in-frame clones alone and is incomplete. This sample yields about 260,000 clones, of which over 65% are seen a single time; about 0.05% belongs to the top ten. Trimming took 5 bases from V and 2 from J, leaving 18 bases between them. The CDR3 consists of 16 residues. Germline-derived CDR1 and CDR2 are PRHDT and FYEKMQ (reference sequence).

The sequence was collected from a man younger than 40 in good health. The sample taken for sequencing was naive CD4+ T cells from blood. The rearrangement uses TRBV13 and TRBJ1-2; D gene unclear. The chain's CDR3 is CASSLSLRGTNYGYTF. CDR3 coding DNA: TGTGCCAGCAGCCTATCACTTCGGGGTACCAACTATGGCTACACCTTC.